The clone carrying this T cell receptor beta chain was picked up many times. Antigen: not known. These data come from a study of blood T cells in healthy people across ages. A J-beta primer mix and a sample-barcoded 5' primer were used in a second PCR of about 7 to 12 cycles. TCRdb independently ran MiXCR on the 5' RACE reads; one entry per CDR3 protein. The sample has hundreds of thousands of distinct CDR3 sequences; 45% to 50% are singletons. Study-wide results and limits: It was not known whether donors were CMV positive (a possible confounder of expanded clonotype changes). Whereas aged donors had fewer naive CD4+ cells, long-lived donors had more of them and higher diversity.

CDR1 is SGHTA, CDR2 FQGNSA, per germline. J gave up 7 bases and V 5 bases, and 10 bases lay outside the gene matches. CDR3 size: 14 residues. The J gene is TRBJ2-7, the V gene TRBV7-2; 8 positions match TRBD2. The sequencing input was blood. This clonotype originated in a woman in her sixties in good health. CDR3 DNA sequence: TGTGCCAGCAGCGTTACTAGCGGAACGGGAGAGCAGTACTTC. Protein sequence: CASSVTSGTGEQYF.